The source of this T cell receptor beta chain is a study of cytomegalovirus exposure and HLA in healthy donors. Study observations and caveats: Some V segments, TRBV6-2 and TRBV6-3 among them, were indistinguishable and were therefore excluded.

PCR primers comprised 60 Vbeta and 13 Jbeta primers. Sequenced by immunoSEQ multiplex PCR; TCRdb stores in-frame clones only, minus some. This sample has approximately 200,000 clones, with 60% to 85% found just once. On this clone: The target antigen is unknown.

The CDR3 runs to 17 residues. Germline V gene sequence: CDR1 LGHNA, CDR2 YNFKEQ. Trimming left V 0 bases short and J 0 bases short, with 15 bases between. The origin of this receptor is a girl aged 5-17 years in good health and CMV-seropositive. The sequenced sample was PBMCs. This chain connects TRBV4-2 to TRBJ2-7, with D perhaps TRBD2 (6 bases). The CDR3 sequence: CASSQDPLAPSSYEQYF. The CDR3 DNA is TGTGCCAGCAGCCAAGACCCCCTAGCGCCCAGCTCCTACGAGCAGTACTTC.